In this sample, the clone carrying this TCR beta chain turned up a few times. Antigen specificity is unknown. Reverse transcription of all isolated RNA meant that expressed TCRB transcripts were sequenced. Read counts averaged about 3.57 million for samples of naive, central memory and regulatory T cells. The repertoire was sequenced with immunoSEQ multiplex PCR; TCRdb's copy has only in-frame clones and lacks some. The sample yields hundreds of thousands of clones, around 13% seen once. This sample was taken from a study of beta chain features in type 1 diabetes. General study findings and limits: Here, the possible influence of HLA type (on TCRB rearrangement) remained unresolved.

Per germline, CDR1 LNHNV and CDR2 YYDKDF (reference sequence). This CDR3 is 15 amino acids long. V gave up 5 bases and J gave up 5 bases; unmatched junction bases: 9. J is TRBJ2-1 and V is TRBV15, with 7 bases lining up with TRBD1. Sequences were obtained from naive CD4+ T cells from blood. This TCR derives from a man under 40 in good health. DNA for the CDR3: TGTGCCACCAGCTCCATGGGACAGACTAACAATGAGCAGTTCTTC. It codes for CATSSMGQTNNEQFF. Using reference TRBV15 and TRBJ2-1 for the parts outside the CDR3, the full variable domain is DAMVIQNPRYQVTQFGKPVTLSCSQTLNHNVMYWYQQKSSQAPKLLFHYYDKDFNNEADTPDNFQSRRPNTSFCFLDIRSPGLGDTAMYLCATSSMGQTNNEQFFGPGTRLTVL.